This T cell receptor beta chain is from a study of blood T cells in healthy people across ages. Germline assignment: CDR1 SGHAT and CDR2 FQNNGV. CDR3 length equals 13 residues. V was cut by 2 bases and J by 11 bases, with 10 bases left in between. This clonotype was found a few times. Using a J-beta primer mix together with a sample-barcoded 5' primer, a second PCR was run for roughly 7 to 11 cycles. MiXCR, run by TCRdb on the 5' RACE reads, gives a single entry per CDR3 protein. This sample has nearly 800,000 distinct CDR3 sequences, with 20% to 30% found just once. These data also formed part of another study, on T cells of mothers and their children.

What was sequenced was blood. The genes are TRBV11-2 and TRBJ1-6; no firm D call. The receptor was derived from a boy aged 10-17 years in good health. CDR3 loop: CASSLWISPPLHF. In DNA form, the CDR3 reads TGTGCCAGCAGCTTATGGATCTCCCCACCCCTCCACTTT.